These T cell receptor beta chains were read from a single sample in a study of shared clonotypes between healthy human individuals. TCRdb keeps only in-frame clones here, not all; method: immunoSEQ multiplex PCR. The sample has more than 1.2 million clones, around 98.5% seen once. Sequencing input: naive CD4+ T cells sorted from blood. The origin of the receptors is a man between 25 and 39 years old in good health. CDR3s include the opening cysteine and the closing phenylalanine or tryptophan. The D gene is left open where the match is weak. Size is omitted from some rows. Given values are once, few, many or a class for expanded clones.

. | TRBJ2-1 | . | TRBV9 | CASSPHLTLAHEQFF | TGTGCCAGCAGCCCTCACCTCACTCTGGCGCATGAGCAGTTCTTC
. | TRBJ2-6 | TRBD1 | TRBV5-1 | CASSTVGQGAGANVLTF | TGCGCCAGCAGCACGGTAGGACAGGGGGCTGGGGCCAACGTCCTGACTTTC
. | TRBJ2-1 | TRBD2 | TRBV30 | CAWSQAGGRQFF | TGTGCCTGGAGCCAAGCGGGGGGGCGGCAGTTCTTC
. | TRBJ1-1 | . | TRBV11-2 | CASSSERLNTEAFF | TGTGCCAGCAGCTCAGAGAGGTTGAACACTGAAGCTTTCTTT
. | TRBJ2-7 | . | TRBV19 | CASSGFSYEQYF | TGTGCCAGTAGTGGTTTCTCCTACGAGCAGTACTTC
once | TRBJ2-1 | . | TRBV2 | CASRLARFNEQFF | TGTGCCAGCAGACTAGCCCGTTTCAATGAGCAGTTCTTC
. | TRBJ2-3 | TRBD2 | TRBV5-1 | CASSLVAGEDTQYF | TGCGCCAGCAGTTTGGTAGCGGGAGAAGATACGCAGTATTTT
. | TRBJ1-5 | . | TRBV7-6 | CASSLGQGNNQPQHF | TGTGCCAGCAGCTTGGGTCAGGGTAACAATCAGCCCCAGCATTTT
. | TRBJ2-1 | TRBD2 | TRBV27 | CASSFLIAGVYDEQFF | TGTGCCAGCAGTTTTTTAATAGCGGGAGTATACGATGAGCAGTTCTTC
. | TRBJ1-1 | . | TRBV5-1 | CASRRQEGSEAFF | TGCGCCAGCAGAAGACAGGAAGGCTCTGAAGCTTTCTTT
few | TRBJ1-2 | TRBD1 | TRBV7-8 | CASSPRTGFGYTF | TGTGCCAGCAGCCCACGGACAGGGTTTGGCTACACCTTC
once | TRBJ1-5 | . | TRBV5-8 | CASSLLWDGQPQHF | TGTGCCAGCAGCTTGCTGTGGGACGGTCAGCCCCAGCATTTT
. | TRBJ2-7 | TRBD2 | TRBV6-1 | CASIILAGGPYEQYF | TGTGCCAGCATAATCCTAGCGGGAGGGCCCTACGAGCAGTACTTC
. | TRBJ2-3 | . | TRBV5-8 | CASNKRQAGDTQYF | TGTGCCAGCAACAAGAGACAGGCTGGGGATACGCAGTATTTT
. | TRBJ2-5 | TRBD2 | TRBV7-6 | CASSPGGTSTFSRYF | TGTGCCAGCAGCCCCGGGGGGACTAGTACATTTTCACGGTACTTC
. | TRBJ2-7 | . | TRBV18 | CASSRSVGRATYEQYF | TGTGCCAGCTCAAGGTCCGTGGGAAGAGCCACCTACGAGCAGTACTTC
. | TRBJ1-2 | . | TRBV5-1 | CASSSTGTVYGYTF | TGCGCCAGCAGCTCCACCGGGACGGTGTATGGCTACACCTTC
. | TRBJ1-5 | . | TRBV18 | CASSPRGRAPNQPQHF | TGTGCCAGCTCACCAAGGGGACGGGCACCTAATCAGCCCCAGCATTTT
. | TRBJ2-1 | . | TRBV18 | CASSPFGGRGSYNEQFF | TGTGCCAGCTCACCGTTTGGTGGGAGGGGGTCCTACAATGAGCAGTTCTTC
. | TRBJ2-7 | TRBD1 | TRBV6-5 | CASSYFDRGPPLQYF | TGTGCCAGCAGTTACTTCGACAGGGGGCCACCTCTACAGTACTTC
. | TRBJ2-3 | TRBD2 | TRBV30 | CAWSGLAGGTDTQYF | TGTGCCTGGAGTGGTTTGGCGGGAGGGACAGATACGCAGTATTTT
. | TRBJ1-5 | TRBD1 | TRBV19 | CASTGLYSNQPQHF | TGTGCTTCGACAGGGCTATATAGCAATCAGCCCCAGCATTTT
. | TRBJ1-2 | TRBD1 | TRBV6-5 | CASSYSGQGAKGGYTF | TGTGCCAGCAGTTACTCAGGACAGGGGGCGAAGGGCGGCTACACCTTC
once | TRBJ2-1 | . | TRBV4-2 | CASTNLGDNEQFF | TGTGCCAGTACGAATTTGGGAGACAATGAGCAGTTCTTC
. | TRBJ2-1 | . | TRBV28 | CASSLWGDTEGGRNEQFF | TGTGCCAGCAGTTTATGGGGGGACACAGAGGGAGGTCGGAATGAGCAGTTCTTC
. | TRBJ1-1 | . | TRBV7-2 | CASSSIRGATEAFF | TGTGCCAGCAGCTCCATACGGGGGGCCACTGAAGCTTTCTTT
. | TRBJ1-1 | . | TRBV10-3 | CATGQSWLTEAFF | TGTGCCACAGGCCAAAGCTGGCTTACCGAAGCTTTCTTT
. | TRBJ1-1 | . | TRBV7-8 | CASSPGLHLKGAFF | TGTGCCAGCAGCCCGGGACTCCACCTCAAAGGAGCTTTCTTT
. | TRBJ2-1 | . | TRBV19 | CASSIGGGKISYNEQFF | TGTGCCAGTAGTATAGGGGGAGGAAAAATCTCCTACAATGAGCAGTTCTTC
. | TRBJ2-2 | TRBD2 | TRBV28 | CASTPSVAGFTGELFF | TGTGCCAGCACCCCCTCGGTAGCGGGATTTACCGGGGAGCTGTTTTTT
. | TRBJ2-5 | . | TRBV19 | CASSMLWGAEETQYF | TGTGCCAGTAGTATGCTATGGGGGGCAGAAGAGACCCAGTACTTC
. | TRBJ2-3 | . | TRBV20-1 | CSAILPDTQYF | TGCAGTGCCATACTCCCCGATACGCAGTATTTT
once | TRBJ2-3 | . | TRBV20-1 | CSAKVIDTQYF | TGCAGTGCTAAGGTCATAGATACGCAGTATTTT
. | TRBJ1-1 | TRBD1 | TRBV4-3 | CASSQVTGGAGTEAFF | TGCGCCAGCAGCCAAGTTACAGGGGGCGCCGGCACTGAAGCTTTCTTT